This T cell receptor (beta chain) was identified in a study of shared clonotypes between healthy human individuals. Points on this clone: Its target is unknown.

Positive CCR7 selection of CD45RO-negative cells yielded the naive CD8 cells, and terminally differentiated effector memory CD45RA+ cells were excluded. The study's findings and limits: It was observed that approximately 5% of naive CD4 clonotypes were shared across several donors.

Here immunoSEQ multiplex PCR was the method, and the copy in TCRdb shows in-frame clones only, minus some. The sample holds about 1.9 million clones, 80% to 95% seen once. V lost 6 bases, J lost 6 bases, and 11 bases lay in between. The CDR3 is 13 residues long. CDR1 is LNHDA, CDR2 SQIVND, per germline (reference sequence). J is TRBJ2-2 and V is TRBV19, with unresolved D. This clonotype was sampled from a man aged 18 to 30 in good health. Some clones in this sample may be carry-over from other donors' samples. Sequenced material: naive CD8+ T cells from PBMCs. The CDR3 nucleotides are TGTGCCAGTAGCCCTTTTGGTCCCGGGGAGCTGTTTTTT. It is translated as CASSPFGPGELFF.